Presented here are 14 T cell receptor beta chains from one specimen sequenced in a study of shared clonotypes between healthy human individuals. The naive CD8 population came from CD45RO-negative cells selected for CCR7, without terminally differentiated effector memory CD45RA+ cells. TCRdb keeps only in-frame clones here, not all; method: immunoSEQ multiplex PCR. The data show some 1,900,000 clones, approximately 94% seen once. The sequenced sample consisted of naive CD8+ T cells sorted from blood. The receptors derive from a man between 18 and 35 years old in good health.

The chain is built from TRBV29-1 and TRBJ2-3; D might be TRBD2 (7 bases). The CDR3 is made up of 13 amino acids. V lost 6 bases and J lost 3, with 13 bases in between. CDR1 SQVTM and CDR2 ANQGSEA come from the germline V gene. The CDR3 here is CSVDGGPTDTQYF. CDR3 nucleotides: TGCAGCGTCGACGGGGGGCCAACAGATACGCAGTATTTT.

This chain joins TRBV29-1 and TRBJ2-7; 8 bases line up with TRBD1. The CDR3 spans 15 residues. The germline CDR1 and CDR2 sequences are SQVTM and ANQGSEA. Unmatched junction bases numbered 10, after V lost 3 bases and J lost 3 bases. CDR3 coding DNA: TGCAGCGTTGATACGGGGCAGGGGGCCTTCTACGAGCAGTACTTC. This encodes CSVDTGQGAFYEQYF.

The V call is TRBV6-5, the J call TRBJ1-1; no clear D. There are 13 residues in the CDR3. V was trimmed by 1 base and J by 5 bases, leaving 8 bases between them. CDR1 and CDR2 (germline): MNHEY, SVGAGI. The CDR3 coding sequence is TGTGCCAGCAGTTACTTATCGGGAACTGAAGCTTTCTTT. Its protein product is CASSYLSGTEAFF.

In its sample, this clone was seen once. This chain joins TRBV13 and TRBJ2-1, with TRBD2 identical over 8 bases. This CDR3 is built from 18 residues. CDR1 and CDR2 (germline): PRHDT, FYEKMQ (reference sequence). The V and J ends lost 5 bases and 8 bases, in that order; junction bases with no gene match: 20. The CDR3 nucleotides read TGTGCCAGCAGCCCCCTCGGGGTAGCGGGGACTCAAGGCGATGAGCAGTTCTTC. Protein product: CASSPLGVAGTQGDEQFF.

This clone occurred once. CDR3: CASSKQGMGETQYF. The CDR3 DNA sequence: TGTGCCAGCAGTAAACAGGGAATGGGGGAGACCCAGTACTTC. V gene TRBV6-6 combines with J gene TRBJ2-5, with D possibly matching TRBD1 (6 bases). Germline loops: CDR1 MNHNY, CDR2 SVGAGI (reference sequence). The V end lost 5 bases, the J end lost 5 bases, and 15 bases lay between the germline ends. This CDR3 spans 14 amino acids.

The rearrangement uses TRBV13 and TRBJ2-3, with 11 bases identical to TRBD1. CDR1 and CDR2 from the germline V gene are PRHDT and FYEKMQ (reference sequence). The CDR3 spans 16 residues. V lost 5 bases and J lost 6; bases outside the gene matches: 10. The CDR3 region is CASSPKGTGGIDTQYF. CDR3 coding DNA: TGTGCCAGCAGCCCTAAAGGGACAGGGGGAATTGATACGCAGTATTTT.

The chain recombines TRBV27 with TRBJ1-6, with D perhaps TRBD1 (5 bases). The CDR3 consists of 13 residues. Trimming pared 3 bases from V and 8 bases from J, leaving 8 bases between. Germline V CDR1 and CDR2: MNHEY, SMNVEV (reference sequence). This chain's CDR3 is CASSLAGYSPLHF. In nucleotides, the CDR3 is TGTGCCAGCAGTTTGGCAGGGTATTCACCCCTCCACTTT.

V gene TRBV6-6 combines with J gene TRBJ2-7, with 8 bases matching TRBD2. After removal of 7 bases from V and 2 bases from J, the junction contained 7 bases not matched to a gene. Germline assignment: CDR1 MNHNY and CDR2 SVGAGI (reference sequence). This CDR3 comprises 14 residues. CDR3 residues: CASTHGAGAYEQYF. Written as DNA, the CDR3 is TGTGCCAGCACCCACGGAGCGGGAGCCTACGAGCAGTACTTC.

This clone has just one count. For the CDR3, the DNA is TGTGCCAGCACCCCGCTGGGCCAGGAGACCCAGTACTTC. Residues: CASTPLGQETQYF. This rearrangement joins TRBV27 to TRBJ2-5; D is ambiguous. Trimming took off 7 bases at V and 5 bases at J, with 14 bases between the two ends. Germline assignment: CDR1 MNHEY and CDR2 SMNVEV (reference sequence). CDR3 length: 13 amino acids.

This rearrangement joins TRBV7-9 to TRBJ2-1, with unresolved D. CDR1 is SEHNR and CDR2 is FQNEAQ in the germline V gene (reference sequence). The V end was cut by 5 bases, the J end by 0 bases, with 11 bases between. This CDR3 is 15 amino acids long. The CDR3 loop is CASSPAAGSYNEQFF. The CDR3 DNA sequence: TGTGCCAGCAGCCCGGCGGCTGGCTCCTACAATGAGCAGTTCTTC.

V and J are TRBV11-2 and TRBJ1-3; TRBD1 aligns across 10 bases. The length of the CDR3 is 16 residues. The V gene's germline CDR1 is SGHAT and CDR2 FQNNGV. The ends lost 1 base at V and 4 bases at J; junction bases unmatched: 4. The CDR3 region is CASSLGQGAAGNTIYF. As DNA, the CDR3 is TGTGCCAGCAGCTTAGGACAGGGGGCTGCAGGAAACACCATATATTTT.

V gene TRBV28 combines with J gene TRBJ2-3, with 7 bases identical to TRBD1. The CDR3 runs to 16 residues. The J segment lost 3 bases and the V segment lost 5 bases, leaving 11 bases of the junction unmatched. Per the germline V gene, CDR1 is MDHEN and CDR2 is SYDVKM. CDR3 region: CASSVTLGGQTDTQYF. CDR3 coding DNA: TGTGCCAGCAGTGTAACTCTAGGGGGCCAGACAGATACGCAGTATTTT.

The gene calls are TRBV6-1 and TRBJ1-1; no reliable D call. The CDR3 extends over 14 amino acids. V was clipped by 1 base and J by 3 bases, with 9 bases between them. The germline V gene encodes CDR1 MNHNS and CDR2 SASEGT. The CDR3 DNA reads TGTGCCAGCAGTGAAGAGGGTTGGGACACTGAAGCTTTCTTT. It codes for CASSEEGWDTEAFF.

The rearrangement uses TRBV6-6 and TRBJ1-1, with a weak D call TRBD1 (5 bases). The V and J ends lost 2 bases and 3 bases respectively, with 13 bases between them. The V gene's germline CDR1 is MNHNY and CDR2 SVGAGI (reference sequence). The CDR3 is 15 residues long. CDR3 in amino acids: CASSYAAVGDTEAFF. In DNA form, the CDR3 reads TGTGCCAGCAGTTACGCTGCTGTAGGGGACACTGAAGCTTTCTTT.